This entry is about one T cell receptor (beta chain). Its antigen is undetermined. These data originate in a study of T cell responses to AZD1222 COVID-19 vaccine. Notes on the study in general: CD4 TCRs covered the whole spike, strongest at regions 160-218 and 743-854. The reported proportion of spike-specific TCRs targeting unmutated variant regions was nearly half.

Generated by immunoSEQ multiplex PCR, the TCRdb table keeps only in-frame clones and is missing some. The table has roughly 100,000 clones, 80% to 90% seen once; the top ten hold 35% to 55%. The J segment lost 2 bases and the V segment lost 7 bases, leaving 8 bases of the junction unmatched. Per germline, CDR1 LNHDA and CDR2 SQIVND (reference sequence). The CDR3 has 15 residues. The clonotype originates from an adult who received the AZD1222 COVID-19 vaccine. This chain connects TRBV19 to TRBJ1-5, with TRBD1 matching over 7 bases. Source: peripheral blood, taken 28 days after the second AZD1222 dose. The CDR3 DNA sequence: TGTGCCAGTACCTACAGGGGAGCCGGCAATCAGCCCCAGCATTTT. Translated: CASTYRGAGNQPQHF.